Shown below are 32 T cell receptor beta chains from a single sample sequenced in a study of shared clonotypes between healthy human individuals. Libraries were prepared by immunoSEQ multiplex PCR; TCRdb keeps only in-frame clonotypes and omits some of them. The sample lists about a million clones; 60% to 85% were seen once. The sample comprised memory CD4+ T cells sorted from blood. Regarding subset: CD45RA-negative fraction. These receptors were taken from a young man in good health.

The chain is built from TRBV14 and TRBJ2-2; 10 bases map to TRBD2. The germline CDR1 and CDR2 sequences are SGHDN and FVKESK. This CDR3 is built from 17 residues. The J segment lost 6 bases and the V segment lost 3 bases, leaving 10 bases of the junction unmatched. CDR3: CASSHRTSGVSSGELFF. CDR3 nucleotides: TGTGCCAGCAGCCACCGAACTAGCGGGGTCAGCTCCGGGGAGCTGTTTTTT. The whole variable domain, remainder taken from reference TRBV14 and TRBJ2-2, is EAGVTQFPSHSVIEKGQTVTLRCDPISGHDNLYWYRRVMGKEIKFLLHFVKESKQDESGMPNNRFLAERTGGTYSTLKVQPAELEDSGVYFCASSHRTSGVSSGELFFGEGSRLTVL.

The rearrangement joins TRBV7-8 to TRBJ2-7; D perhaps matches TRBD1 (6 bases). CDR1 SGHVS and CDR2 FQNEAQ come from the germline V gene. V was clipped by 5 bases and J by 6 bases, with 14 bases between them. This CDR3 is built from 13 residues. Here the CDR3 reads CASSSGQLSEQYF. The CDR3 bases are TGTGCCAGCAGCAGTGGACAGCTCTCCGAGCAGTACTTC.

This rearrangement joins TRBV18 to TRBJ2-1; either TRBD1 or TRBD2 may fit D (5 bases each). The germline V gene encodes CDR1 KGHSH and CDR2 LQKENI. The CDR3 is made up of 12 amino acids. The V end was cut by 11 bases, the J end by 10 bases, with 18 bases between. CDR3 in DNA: TGTGCCTCCTCCCGGGGCACGGCCGAGCAGTTCTTC. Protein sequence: CASSRGTAEQFF.

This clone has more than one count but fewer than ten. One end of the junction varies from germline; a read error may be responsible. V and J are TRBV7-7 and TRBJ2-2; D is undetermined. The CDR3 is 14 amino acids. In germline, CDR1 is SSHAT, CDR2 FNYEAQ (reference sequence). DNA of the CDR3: TGTGCTAGCAGCTCTACAACGAACACCGGGGAGCTGTTTTTT. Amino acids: CASSSTTNTGELFF.

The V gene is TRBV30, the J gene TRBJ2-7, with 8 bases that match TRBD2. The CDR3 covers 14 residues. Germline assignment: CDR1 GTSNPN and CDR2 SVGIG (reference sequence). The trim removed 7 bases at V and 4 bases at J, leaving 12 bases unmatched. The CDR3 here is CAYHLGGRRYEQYF. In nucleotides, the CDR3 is TGTGCCTACCACCTGGGCGGGAGGCGATACGAGCAGTACTTC.

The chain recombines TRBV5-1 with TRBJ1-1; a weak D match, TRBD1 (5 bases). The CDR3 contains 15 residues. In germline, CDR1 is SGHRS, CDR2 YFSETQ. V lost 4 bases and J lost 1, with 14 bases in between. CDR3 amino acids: CASSIPSRENTEAFF. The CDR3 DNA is TGCGCCAGCAGCATCCCGAGCAGGGAGAACACTGAAGCTTTCTTT.

CDR3 sequence reads: CASSLGYPPAETQYF. CDR3 sequence (DNA): TGTGCCAGCAGCTTAGGGTACCCTCCGGCGGAGACCCAGTACTTC. J is TRBJ2-5 and V is TRBV7-2; no clear D gene. The CDR3 has 15 amino acids. Germline CDR1 is SGHTA and CDR2 is FQGNSA. Trimming shortened V by 1 base and J by 5 bases, and 14 bases separated the two germline ends.

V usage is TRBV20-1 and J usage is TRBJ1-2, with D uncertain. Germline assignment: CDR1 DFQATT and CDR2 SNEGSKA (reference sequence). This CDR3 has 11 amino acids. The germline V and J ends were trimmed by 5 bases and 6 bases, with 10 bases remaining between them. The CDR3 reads CSAFGDDGYTF. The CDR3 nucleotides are TGCAGTGCTTTCGGGGATGATGGCTACACCTTC.

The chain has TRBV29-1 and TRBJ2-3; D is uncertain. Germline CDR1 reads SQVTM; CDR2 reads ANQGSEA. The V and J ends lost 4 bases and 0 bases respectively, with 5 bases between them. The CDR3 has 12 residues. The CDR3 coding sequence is TGCAGCGTTGGGGGTAGCACAGATACGCAGTATTTT. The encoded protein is CSVGGSTDTQYF.

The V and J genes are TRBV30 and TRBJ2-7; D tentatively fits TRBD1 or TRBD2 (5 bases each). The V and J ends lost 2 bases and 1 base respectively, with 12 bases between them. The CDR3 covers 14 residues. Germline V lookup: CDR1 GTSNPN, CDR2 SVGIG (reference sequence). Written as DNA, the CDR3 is TGTGCCTGGAGTCGTGGGACGGCATCCTACGAGCAGTACTTC. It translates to CAWSRGTASYEQYF.

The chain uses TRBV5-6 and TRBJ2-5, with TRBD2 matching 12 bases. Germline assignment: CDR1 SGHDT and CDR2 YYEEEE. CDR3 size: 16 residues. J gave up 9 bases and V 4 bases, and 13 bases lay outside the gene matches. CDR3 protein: CASSVGLAGTLEAQYF. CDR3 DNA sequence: TGTGCCAGCAGCGTCGGACTAGCGGGAACCTTGGAAGCCCAGTACTTC.

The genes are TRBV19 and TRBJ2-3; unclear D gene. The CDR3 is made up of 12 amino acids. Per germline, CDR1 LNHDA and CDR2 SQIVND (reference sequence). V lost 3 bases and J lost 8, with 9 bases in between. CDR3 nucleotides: TGTGCCAGTAGTATCGGTTTGGGTACGCAGTATTTT. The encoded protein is CASSIGLGTQYF.

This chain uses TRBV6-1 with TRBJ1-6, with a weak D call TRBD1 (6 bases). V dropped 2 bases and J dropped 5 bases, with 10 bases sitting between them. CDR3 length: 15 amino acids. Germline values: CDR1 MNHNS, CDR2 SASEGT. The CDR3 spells CASSEPGANNSPLHF. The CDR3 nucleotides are TGTGCCAGCAGTGAACCGGGGGCGAATAATTCACCCCTCCACTTT.

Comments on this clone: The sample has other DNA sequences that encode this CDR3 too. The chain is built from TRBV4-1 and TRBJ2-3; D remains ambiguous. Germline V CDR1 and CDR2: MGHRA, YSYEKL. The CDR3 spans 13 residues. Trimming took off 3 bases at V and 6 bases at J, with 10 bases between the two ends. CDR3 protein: CASSHPRGDTQYF. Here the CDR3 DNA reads TGCGCCAGCAGCCACCCTAGAGGTGATACGCAGTATTTT.

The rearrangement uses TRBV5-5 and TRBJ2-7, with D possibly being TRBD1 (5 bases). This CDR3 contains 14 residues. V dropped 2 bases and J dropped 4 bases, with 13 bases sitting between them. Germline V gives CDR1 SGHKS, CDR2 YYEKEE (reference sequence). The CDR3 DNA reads TGTGCCAGCAGCTTTCTTGGCAGGGTGTACGAGCAGTACTTC. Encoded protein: CASSFLGRVYEQYF.

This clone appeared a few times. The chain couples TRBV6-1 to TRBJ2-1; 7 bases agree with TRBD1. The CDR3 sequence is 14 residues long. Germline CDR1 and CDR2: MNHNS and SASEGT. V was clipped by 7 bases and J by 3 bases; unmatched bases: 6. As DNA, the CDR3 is TGTGCCAGCAATGAGGGGGCGGGCTACAATGAGCAGTTCTTC. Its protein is CASNEGAGYNEQFF.

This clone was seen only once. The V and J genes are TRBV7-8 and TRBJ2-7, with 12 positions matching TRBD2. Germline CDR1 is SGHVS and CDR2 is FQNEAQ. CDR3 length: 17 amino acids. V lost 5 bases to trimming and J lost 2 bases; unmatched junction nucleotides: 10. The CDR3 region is CASSPGLAGISPYEQYF. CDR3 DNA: TGTGCCAGCAGCCCAGGACTAGCGGGAATCTCTCCCTACGAGCAGTACTTC.

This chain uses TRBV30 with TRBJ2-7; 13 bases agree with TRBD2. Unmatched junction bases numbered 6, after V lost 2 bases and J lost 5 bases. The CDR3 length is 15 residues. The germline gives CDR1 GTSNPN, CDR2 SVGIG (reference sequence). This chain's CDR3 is CAWSRGTSGIDEQYF. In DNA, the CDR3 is TGTGCCTGGAGTAGGGGGACTAGCGGGATCGACGAGCAGTACTTC.

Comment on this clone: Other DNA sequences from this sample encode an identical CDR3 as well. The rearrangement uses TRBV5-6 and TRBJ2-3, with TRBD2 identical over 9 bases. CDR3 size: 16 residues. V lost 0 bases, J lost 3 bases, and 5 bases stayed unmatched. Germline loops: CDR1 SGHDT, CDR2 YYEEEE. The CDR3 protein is CASSLGLAGKTDTQYF. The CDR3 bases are TGTGCCAGCAGCTTGGGGCTAGCGGGGAAGACAGATACGCAGTATTTT.

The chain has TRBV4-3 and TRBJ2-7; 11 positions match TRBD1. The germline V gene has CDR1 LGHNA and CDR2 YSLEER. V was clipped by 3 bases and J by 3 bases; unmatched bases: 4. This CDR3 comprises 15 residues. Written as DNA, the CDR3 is TGCGCCAGCAGCCAGGGGGGGACAGGGGGCTACGAGCAGTACTTC. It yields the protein CASSQGGTGGYEQYF.

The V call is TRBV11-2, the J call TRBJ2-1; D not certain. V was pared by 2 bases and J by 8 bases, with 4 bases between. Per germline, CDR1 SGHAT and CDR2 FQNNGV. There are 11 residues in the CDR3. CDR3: CASSLHHEQFF. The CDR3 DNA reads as TGTGCCAGCAGCTTACACCATGAGCAGTTCTTC.

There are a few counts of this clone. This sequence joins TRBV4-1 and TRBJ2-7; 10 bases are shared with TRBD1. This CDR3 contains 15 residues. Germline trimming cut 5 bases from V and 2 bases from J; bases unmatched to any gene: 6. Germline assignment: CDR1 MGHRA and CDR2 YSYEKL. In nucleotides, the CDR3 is TGCGCCAGCAGCGATAGGACAGGGGGAACCTACGAGCAGTACTTC. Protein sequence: CASSDRTGGTYEQYF.

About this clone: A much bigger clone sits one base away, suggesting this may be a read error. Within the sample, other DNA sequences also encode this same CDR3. The CDR3 DNA follows: TGTGCCAGCAGCCCACAGGGAAACTATGGCTACACCTTC. Translating gives CASSPQGNYGYTF. The rearrangement joins TRBV7-2 to TRBJ1-2, with D maybe TRBD1 (6 bases). This CDR3 has 13 residues. Germline loops: CDR1 SGHTA, CDR2 FQGNSA. Trimming shortened V by 5 bases and J by 2 bases, and 9 bases separated the two germline ends.

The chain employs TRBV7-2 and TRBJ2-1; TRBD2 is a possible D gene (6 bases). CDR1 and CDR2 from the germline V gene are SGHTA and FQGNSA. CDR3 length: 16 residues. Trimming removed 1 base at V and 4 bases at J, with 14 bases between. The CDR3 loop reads CASSLEPGSRYNEQFF. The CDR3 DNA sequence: TGTGCCAGCAGCTTAGAGCCCGGGAGTCGTTACAATGAGCAGTTCTTC. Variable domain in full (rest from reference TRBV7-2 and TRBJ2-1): GAGVSQSPSNKVTEKGKDVELRCDPISGHTALYWYRQSLGQGLEFLIYFQGNSAPDKSGLPSDRFSAERTGGSVSTLTIQRTQQEDSAVYLCASSLEPGSRYNEQFFGPGTRLTVL.

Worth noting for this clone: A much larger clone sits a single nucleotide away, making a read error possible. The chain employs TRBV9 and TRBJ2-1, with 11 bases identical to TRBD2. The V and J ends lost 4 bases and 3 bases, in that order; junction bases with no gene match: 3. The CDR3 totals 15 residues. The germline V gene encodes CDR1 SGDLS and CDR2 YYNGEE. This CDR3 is CASSNSGRVYNEQFF. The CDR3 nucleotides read TGTGCCAGCAGCAATAGCGGGAGGGTCTACAATGAGCAGTTCTTC. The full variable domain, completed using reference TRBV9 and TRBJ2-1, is DSGVTQTPKHLITATGQRVTLRCSPRSGDLSVYWYQQSLDQGLQFLIQYYNGEERAKGNILERFSAQQFPDLHSELNLSSLELGDSALYFCASSNSGRVYNEQFFGPGTRLTVL.

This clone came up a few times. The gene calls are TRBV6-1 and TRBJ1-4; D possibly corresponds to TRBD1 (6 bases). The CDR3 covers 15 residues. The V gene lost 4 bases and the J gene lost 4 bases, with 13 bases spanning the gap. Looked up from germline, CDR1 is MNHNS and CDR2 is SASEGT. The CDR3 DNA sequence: TGTGCCAGCAGTGTACAACAGGGCCTTAATGAAAAACTGTTTTTT. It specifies CASSVQQGLNEKLFF.

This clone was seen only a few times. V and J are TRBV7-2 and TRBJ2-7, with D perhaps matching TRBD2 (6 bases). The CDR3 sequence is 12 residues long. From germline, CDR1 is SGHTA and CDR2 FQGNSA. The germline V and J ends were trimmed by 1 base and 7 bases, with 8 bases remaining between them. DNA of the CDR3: TGTGCCAGCAGCTTAGGTCGGGGGGAGCAGTACTTC. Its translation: CASSLGRGEQYF.

The CDR3 DNA sequence: TGTGCCAGCAGAGTGGGACAGGGAGGGTCCGAGGAGCAGTACTTC. It translates to CASRVGQGGSEEQYF. The chain combines TRBV6-1 with TRBJ2-7; 9 nucleotides line up with TRBD1. Looked up from germline, CDR1 is MNHNS and CDR2 is SASEGT. V gave up 6 bases and J gave up 7 bases; unmatched junction bases: 13. The CDR3 has 15 residues.

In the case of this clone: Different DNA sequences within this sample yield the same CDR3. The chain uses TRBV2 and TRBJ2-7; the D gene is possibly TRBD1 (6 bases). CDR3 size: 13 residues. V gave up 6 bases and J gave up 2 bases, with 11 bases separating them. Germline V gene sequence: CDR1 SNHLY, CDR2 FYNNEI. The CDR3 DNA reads TGTGCCAGCAGCTCACAGGGCGCCTACGAGCAGTACTTC. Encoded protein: CASSSQGAYEQYF.

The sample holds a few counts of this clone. The CDR3 DNA reads TGCGCCAGCGGCCGGGACTCCAAGGGTGAGCAGTTCTTC. Amino acid sequence: CASGRDSKGEQFF. This chain links TRBV10-1 with TRBJ2-1, with D perhaps TRBD2 (6 bases). Germline CDR1 reads WNHNN; CDR2 reads SYGVQD (reference sequence). This CDR3 is built from 13 residues. The ends were cut back, 8 bases at V and 9 bases at J, with 17 bases in the middle.

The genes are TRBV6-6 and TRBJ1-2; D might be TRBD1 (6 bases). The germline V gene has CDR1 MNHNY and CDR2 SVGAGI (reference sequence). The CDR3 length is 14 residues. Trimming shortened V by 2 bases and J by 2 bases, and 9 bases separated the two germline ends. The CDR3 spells CASSYGGRNYGYTF. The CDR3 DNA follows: TGTGCCAGCAGTTACGGGGGGCGCAACTATGGCTACACCTTC.

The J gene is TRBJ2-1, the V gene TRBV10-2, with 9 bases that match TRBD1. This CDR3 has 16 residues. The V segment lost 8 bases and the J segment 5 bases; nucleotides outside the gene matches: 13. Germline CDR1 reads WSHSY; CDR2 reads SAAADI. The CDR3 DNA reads TGCGCCAGCTCCCTCGGCGGGACAGGGTTCAACAATGAGCAGTTCTTC. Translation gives CASSLGGTGFNNEQFF.